The rows below give T cell receptor beta chains drawn from one sample of a study of T-cell memory formation after mild COVID-19. TCRdb analysed the 5' RACE reads with MiXCR anew, one entry per CDR3 protein. The table has 380,000 or so distinct CDR3 sequences, roughly 13% seen once. The sequenced sample consisted of PBMCs or a T cell subset sorted from them (not recorded which). Every receptor here comes from a man aged 18 to 35 who had mild COVID-19 (a few samples of this study predate the infection). Cell type and time point are not known. CDR3s include the opening cysteine and the closing phenylalanine or tryptophan. The D gene is left open where the match is weak. Clone size is given for some rows only: seen once, a few or many times, or a class if the clone is expanded.

d_call | j_call | clone_size | v_call | cdr3_aa | cdr3_nt
. | TRBJ2-5 | many | TRBV9 | CASSVALGGETQYF | TGTGCCAGCAGCGTAGCTTTAGGGGGAGAGACCCAGTACTTC
TRBD1 | TRBJ1-4 | . | TRBV9 | CASSETTGWREKLFF | TGTGCCAGCAGCGAGACGACAGGGTGGCGTGAAAAACTGTTTTTT
TRBD2 | TRBJ2-3 | few | TRBV4-1 | CASSQGYSGDTDTQYF | TGCGCCAGCAGCCAAGGCTATAGCGGGGACACAGATACGCAGTATTTT
. | TRBJ1-5 | . | TRBV27 | CASSPGDYSNQPQHF | TGTGCCAGCAGTCCAGGCGACTATAGCAATCAGCCCCAGCATTTT
. | TRBJ1-5 | many | TRBV20-1 | CSARKLLRGRKVNQPQHF | TGCAGTGCTAGAAAACTCCTCCGGGGGAGGAAGGTTAATCAGCCCCAGCATTTT
TRBD2 | TRBJ2-2 | . | TRBV6-2/TRBV6-3 | CASSLRRLAGGLFF | TGTGCCAGCAGTCTGCGGAGACTAGCGGGGGGGCTGTTTTTT
. | TRBJ1-6 | . | TRBV4-3 | CASSQDGGGSPLHF | TGCGCCAGCAGCCAAGATGGGGGCGGTTCACCCCTCCACTTT
TRBD2 | TRBJ2-1 | few | TRBV5-1 | CASSSLLAGNEQFF | TGCGCCAGCAGCTCTCTCCTAGCGGGGAATGAGCAGTTCTTC
TRBD1 | TRBJ1-2 | . | TRBV18 | CASSPPGQGARGYTF | TGTGCCAGCTCACCTCCGGGACAGGGGGCGCGGGGCTACACCTTC
TRBD2 | TRBJ2-3 | few | TRBV20-1 | CSASGRGGPPRNTQYF | TGCAGTGCGTCCGGCCGCGGGGGGCCCCCGCGTAATACGCAGTATTTT
. | TRBJ2-2 | few | TRBV6-1 | CASSTWPYTGELFF | TGTGCCAGCAGTACTTGGCCTTACACCGGGGAGCTGTTTTTT
. | TRBJ1-2 | . | TRBV5-1 | CASSLGEGPYGYTF | TGCGCCAGCAGCTTGGGCGAAGGGCCCTATGGCTACACCTTC
TRBD1 | TRBJ2-1 | few | TRBV29-1 | CSVVSDVGTGVREQFF | TGCAGCGTTGTATCCGACGTCGGGACAGGGGTGCGGGAGCAGTTCTTC
TRBD1 | TRBJ2-7 | few | TRBV5-6 | CASSWDRGSEQYF | TGTGCCAGCAGTTGGGACAGGGGTAGCGAGCAGTACTTC
. | TRBJ2-3 | many | TRBV20-1 | CSAITSGSTDTQYF | TGCAGTGCTATAACCAGCGGTTCCACAGATACGCAGTATTTT
. | TRBJ2-1 | few | TRBV18 | CASSVDTGGNEQFF | TGTGCCAGCTCAGTAGACACTGGGGGTAATGAGCAGTTCTTC
. | TRBJ1-5 | . | TRBV11-2 | CASSLARWWSNQPQHF | TGTGCCAGCAGCTTAGCGCGGTGGTGGAGCAATCAGCCCCAGCATTTT
. | TRBJ2-2 | . | TRBV3-1 | CASSQFIAAGELFF | TGTGCCAGCAGCCAATTCATAGCCGCCGGGGAGCTGTTTTTT
TRBD1 | TRBJ2-3 | few | TRBV7-2 | CASSWYVTGLTDTQYF | TGTGCCAGCAGCTGGTATGTGACAGGGCTCACAGATACGCAGTATTTT
TRBD2 | TRBJ2-3 | few | TRBV20-1 | CSARDGTSGDTDTQYF | TGCAGTGCTAGAGACGGGACTAGCGGGGACACAGATACGCAGTATTTT
. | TRBJ2-5 | few | TRBV7-3 | CASSPGWGETQYF | TGTGCCAGCAGCCCCGGATGGGGGGAGACCCAGTACTTC
TRBD2 | TRBJ2-3 | . | TRBV9 | CASSPRTSGGADVITDTQYF | TGTGCCAGCAGCCCTCGGACTAGCGGGGGGGCCGACGTTATTACAGATACGCAGTATTTT
TRBD2 | TRBJ2-1 | . | TRBV2 | CASKIGLAGGHEQFF | TGTGCCAGCAAAATTGGACTAGCGGGGGGGCATGAGCAGTTCTTC
. | TRBJ2-2 | . | TRBV6-2/TRBV6-3 | CASSRSRGTGELFF | TGTGCCAGCAGTAGATCCAGGGGAACCGGGGAGCTGTTTTTT
. | TRBJ2-7 | few | TRBV18 | CASSPLVGGRAREDEQYF | TGTGCCAGCTCACCACTGGTTGGGGGCAGGGCGAGGGAAGACGAGCAGTACTTC
. | TRBJ2-5 | . | TRBV10-1 | CASSDWGPEETQYF | TGCGCCAGCAGTGATTGGGGGCCGGAGGAGACCCAGTACTTC
TRBD1 | TRBJ2-6 | many | TRBV15 | CATSSLRGQGPLPGSSSGANVLTF | TGTGCCACCAGCAGCCTACGAGGACAGGGACCGCTGCCTGGATCAAGCTCTGGGGCCAACGTCCTGACTTTC
. | TRBJ2-7 | few | TRBV19 | CASSIRPGYEQYF | TGTGCCAGTAGTATACGACCCGGGTACGAGCAGTACTTC
TRBD2 | TRBJ2-5 | . | TRBV7-2 | CASSPQAGLGETQYF | TGTGCCAGCAGCCCACAAGCGGGGTTGGGGGAGACCCAGTACTTC
TRBD1 | TRBJ2-5 | . | TRBV12-3/TRBV12-4 | CASSRDRGFGETQYF | TGTGCCAGCAGTAGGGACAGGGGCTTTGGAGAGACCCAGTACTTC
. | TRBJ2-5 | . | TRBV4-1 | CASSLGTSETQYF | TGCGCCAGCAGCCTTGGGACATCGGAGACCCAGTACTTC
. | TRBJ2-7 | few | TRBV5-1 | CASSWAYPYEQYF | TGCGCCAGCAGCTGGGCCTATCCCTACGAGCAGTACTTC
. | TRBJ2-1 | few | TRBV6-1 | CASSDWANEQFF | TGTGCCAGCAGTGACTGGGCTAATGAGCAGTTCTTC
. | TRBJ1-2 | . | TRBV6-5 | CASSFPGQGIYGYTF | TGTGCCAGCAGTTTCCCGGGGCAGGGGATCTATGGCTACACCTTC
. | TRBJ1-1 | . | TRBV5-1 | CASSEDPDARAFF | TGCGCCAGCAGCGAGGACCCCGACGCGAGAGCTTTCTTT
TRBD2 | TRBJ2-7 | . | TRBV18 | CASSPRTSGVTYEQYF | TGTGCCAGCTCACCACGGACTAGCGGGGTCACCTACGAGCAGTACTTC
. | TRBJ1-5 | few | TRBV6-5 | CASSYSRGRQPQHF | TGTGCCAGCAGTTACTCAAGGGGGAGGCAGCCCCAGCATTTT
TRBD1 | TRBJ2-2 | few | TRBV5-6 | CASSPSDRGIGELFF | TGTGCCAGCAGCCCGTCGGACAGGGGAATCGGGGAGCTGTTTTTT
TRBD1 | TRBJ1-5 | few | TRBV25-1 | CASSGTGGSHNQPQHF | TGTGCCAGCAGTGGCACAGGGGGCTCTCACAATCAGCCCCAGCATTTT
. | TRBJ2-7 | . | TRBV7-9 | CASSLEFYRANEQYF | TGTGCCAGCAGCTTAGAGTTCTACAGGGCCAACGAGCAGTACTTC
TRBD1 | TRBJ2-2 | few | TRBV6-6 | CASSRDRGLGIGELFF | TGTGCCAGCAGTAGGGACAGGGGTCTCGGGATAGGGGAGCTGTTTTTT
TRBD1 | TRBJ2-3 | . | TRBV20-1 | CSASRTGLTDTQYF | TGCAGTGCCTCGAGGACAGGGCTCACAGATACGCAGTATTTT
. | TRBJ1-1 | . | TRBV5-1 | CASSLSGLGNTEAFF | TGCGCCAGCAGCTTGTCGGGGTTAGGGAACACTGAAGCTTTCTTT
TRBD1 | TRBJ1-1 | once | TRBV6-2/TRBV6-3 | CASSYSRGGDRPLEAFF | TGTGCCAGCAGTTACTCGCGGGGGGGGGACAGACCCCTTGAAGCTTTCTTT
. | TRBJ2-3 | . | TRBV9 | CASSGGAADTQYF | TGTGCCAGCAGCGGGGGGGCGGCAGATACGCAGTATTTT
TRBD2 | TRBJ2-3 | many | TRBV7-2 | CASSLDGGGAADTQYF | TGTGCCAGCAGCTTAGATGGCGGGGGGGCCGCAGATACGCAGTATTTT
TRBD2 | TRBJ2-3 | few | TRBV13 | CASSSTSGVSDTQYF | TGTGCCAGCAGCTCGACTAGCGGGGTGTCAGATACGCAGTATTTT
TRBD1 | TRBJ1-4 | many | TRBV4-1 | CASSQIQGAANEKLFF | TGCGCCAGCAGCCAGATTCAGGGGGCCGCTAATGAAAAACTGTTTTTT
. | TRBJ1-1 | many | TRBV12-3/TRBV12-4 | CASSGGEGGNTEAFF | TGTGCCAGCAGTGGGGGAGAGGGGGGTAACACTGAAGCTTTCTTT
TRBD1 | TRBJ1-5 | many | TRBV19 | CASSRTGGGNQPQHF | TGTGCCAGTAGTCGGACAGGGGGAGGCAATCAGCCCCAGCATTTT
TRBD2 | TRBJ2-3 | . | TRBV7-2 | CASSPGLAIDTQYF | TGTGCCAGCAGCCCGGGACTAGCGATAGATACGCAGTATTTT
. | TRBJ2-5 | few | TRBV4-3 | CASSQVREETQYF | TGCGCCAGCAGCCAAGTCAGGGAAGAGACCCAGTACTTC
TRBD1 | TRBJ2-1 | few | TRBV4-1 | CASSPSRGLEQFF | TGCGCCAGCAGCCCGTCCAGGGGGCTTGAGCAGTTCTTC
TRBD1 | TRBJ2-7 | few | TRBV12-3/TRBV12-4 | CASSRGFPNEQYF | TGTGCCAGCAGCAGGGGGTTCCCAAACGAGCAGTACTTC
. | TRBJ1-2 | few | TRBV7-9 | CASRPPEVHTF | TGTGCCAGCAGACCCCCCGAGGTCCACACCTTC